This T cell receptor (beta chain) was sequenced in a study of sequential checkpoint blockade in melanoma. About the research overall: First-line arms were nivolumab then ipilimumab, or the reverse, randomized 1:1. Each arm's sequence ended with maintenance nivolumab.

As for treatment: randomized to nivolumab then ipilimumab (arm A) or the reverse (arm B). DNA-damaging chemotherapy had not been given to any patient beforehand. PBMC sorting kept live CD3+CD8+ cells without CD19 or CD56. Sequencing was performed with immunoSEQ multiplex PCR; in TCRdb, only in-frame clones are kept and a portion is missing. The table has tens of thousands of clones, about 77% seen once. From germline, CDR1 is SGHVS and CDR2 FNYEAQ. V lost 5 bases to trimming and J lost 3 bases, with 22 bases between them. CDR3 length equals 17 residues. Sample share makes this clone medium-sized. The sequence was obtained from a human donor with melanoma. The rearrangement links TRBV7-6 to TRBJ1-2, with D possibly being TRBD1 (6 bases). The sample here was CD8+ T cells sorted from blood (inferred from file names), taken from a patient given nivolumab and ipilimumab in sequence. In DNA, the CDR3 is TGTGCCAGCAGCCCCAGGGGTGAGAACAAGGGGGACTATGGCTACACCTTC. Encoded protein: CASSPRGENKGDYGYTF. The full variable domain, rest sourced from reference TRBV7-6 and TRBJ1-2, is GAGVSQSPRYKVTKRGQDVALRCDPISGHVSLYWYRQALGQGPEFLTYFNYEAQQDKSGLPNDRFSAERPEGSISTLTIQRTEQRDSAMYRCASSPRGENKGDYGYTFGSGTRLTVV.